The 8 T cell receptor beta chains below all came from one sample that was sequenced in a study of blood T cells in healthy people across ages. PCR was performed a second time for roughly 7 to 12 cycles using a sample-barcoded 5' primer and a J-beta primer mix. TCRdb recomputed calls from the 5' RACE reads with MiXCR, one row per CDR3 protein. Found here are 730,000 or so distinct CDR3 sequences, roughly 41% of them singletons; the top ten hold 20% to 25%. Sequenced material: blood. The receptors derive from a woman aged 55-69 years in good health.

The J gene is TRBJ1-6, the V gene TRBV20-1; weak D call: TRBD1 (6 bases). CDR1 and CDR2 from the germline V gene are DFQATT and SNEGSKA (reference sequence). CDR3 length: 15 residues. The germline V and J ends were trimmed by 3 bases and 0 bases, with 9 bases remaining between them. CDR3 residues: CSARLGGSYNSPLHF. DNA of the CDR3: TGCAGTGCTAGGCTAGGGGGCTCCTATAATTCACCCCTCCACTTT.

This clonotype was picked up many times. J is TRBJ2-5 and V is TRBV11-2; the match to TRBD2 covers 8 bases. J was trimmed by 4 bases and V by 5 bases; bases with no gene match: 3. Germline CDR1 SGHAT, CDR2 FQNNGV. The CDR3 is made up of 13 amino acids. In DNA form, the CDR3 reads TGTGCCAGCAGCCCCGGGGGGGCAGAGACCCAGTACTTC. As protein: CASSPGGAETQYF.

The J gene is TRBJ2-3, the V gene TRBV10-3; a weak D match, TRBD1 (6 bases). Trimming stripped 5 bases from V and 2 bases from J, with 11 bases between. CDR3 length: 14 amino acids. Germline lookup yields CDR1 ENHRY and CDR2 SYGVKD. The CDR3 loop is CAISPTGFTDTQYF. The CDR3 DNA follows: TGTGCCATCAGTCCGACAGGCTTCACAGATACGCAGTATTTT.

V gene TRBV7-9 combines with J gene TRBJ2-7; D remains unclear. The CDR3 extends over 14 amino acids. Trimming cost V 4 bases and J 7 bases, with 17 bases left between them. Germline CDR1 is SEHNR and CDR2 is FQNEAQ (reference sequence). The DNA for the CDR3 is TGTGCCAGCAGCTCCCTCGGAGAGGAACAGGAGCAGTACTTC. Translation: CASSSLGEEQEQYF.

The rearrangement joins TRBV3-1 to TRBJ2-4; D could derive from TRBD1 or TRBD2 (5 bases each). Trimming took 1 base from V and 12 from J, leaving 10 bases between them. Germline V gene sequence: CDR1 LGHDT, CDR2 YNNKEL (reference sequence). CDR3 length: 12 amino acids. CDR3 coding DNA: TGTGCCAGCAGCCAAGTGGGGGTCGATCAGTACTTC. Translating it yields CASSQVGVDQYF. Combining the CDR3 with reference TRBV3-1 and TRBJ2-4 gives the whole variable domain DTAVSQTPKYLVTQMGNDKSIKCEQNLGHDTMYWYKQDSKKFLKIMFSYNNKELIINETVPNRFSPKSPDKAHLNLHINSLELGDSAVYFCASSQVGVDQYFGAGTRLSVL.

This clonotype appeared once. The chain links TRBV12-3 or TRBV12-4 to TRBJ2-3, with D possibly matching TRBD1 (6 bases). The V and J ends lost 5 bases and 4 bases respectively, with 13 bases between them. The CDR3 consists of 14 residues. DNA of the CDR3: TGTGCCAGCAGTCGAGGGGGAAGTGCAGATACGCAGTATTTT. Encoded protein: CASSRGGSADTQYF.

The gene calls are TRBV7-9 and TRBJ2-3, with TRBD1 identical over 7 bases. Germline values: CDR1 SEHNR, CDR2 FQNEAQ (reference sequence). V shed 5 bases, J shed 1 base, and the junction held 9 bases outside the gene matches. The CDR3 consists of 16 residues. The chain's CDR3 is CASSPRTGDGTDTQYF. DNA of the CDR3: TGTGCCAGCAGCCCCCGGACAGGAGACGGCACAGATACGCAGTATTTT.

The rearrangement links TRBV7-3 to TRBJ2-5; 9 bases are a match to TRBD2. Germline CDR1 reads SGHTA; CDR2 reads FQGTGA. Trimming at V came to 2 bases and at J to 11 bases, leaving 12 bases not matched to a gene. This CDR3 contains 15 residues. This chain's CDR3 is CASSLASGAHNEQYF. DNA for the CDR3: TGTGCCAGCAGCTTAGCTAGCGGGGCTCACAATGAGCAGTACTTC.